This TCR beta chain was identified in a study of PD-L1 blockade in urothelial cancer. Across the study: The study started patients on atezolizumab at some point between 2014 and 2016, giving 1,200 mg intravenously every 3 weeks. Analysis of the blood was performed 3 weeks (second dose) and 6 weeks after treatment start.

Spiked synthetic TCR analogs estimated absolute template abundance per PCR. This table comes from immunoSEQ multiplex PCR, and its TCRdb copy is limited to in-frame clones, with some not included. Here the sample spans 35,000 to 50,000 clones, more than 65% being singletons. The CDR3 runs to 17 residues. The V gene's germline CDR1 is KGHSH and CDR2 LQKENI. Losses at the gene ends were 3 bases for V and 2 bases for J; bases not matched to a gene: 10. The chain employs TRBV18 and TRBJ2-3, with 8 bases fitting TRBD2. This clonotype was obtained from a man between 70 and 80 years old with urothelial cancer. Sequences were derived from PBMCs, sampled around atezolizumab (anti-PD-L1) treatment. The CDR3 here is CASSPPLSGEFTDTQYF. The CDR3, as DNA: TGTGCCAGCTCACCTCCTCTTAGCGGGGAATTCACAGATACGCAGTATTTT.